Reported below is one T cell receptor beta chain. These data belong to a study of monozygotic twins with inflammatory bowel disease. Germline CDR1 MNHEY, CDR2 SMNVEV (reference sequence). The CDR3 consists of 15 residues. One entry per CDR3 protein, without DNA, is what TCRdb gives after re-calling the 5' RACE reads. The specimen's table records around 410,000 distinct CDR3 sequences. V and J are TRBV27 and TRBJ2-1; TCRdb gives TRBD2 as the D gene, but with no DNA this cannot be confirmed. The receptor was isolated from a human donor with ulcerative colitis or Crohn's disease, or a healthy co-twin of an affected twin (not recorded which). Sequencing used blood. This chain's CDR3 is CASSGAGGPWDEQFF.